This T cell receptor beta chain was profiled in a study of blood T cell repertoires in COVID-19. Study information: Specimens from acute and convalescent COVID-19 originated in the United States, Italy and Spain. T cells, B-cell-depleted T cells, or PBMCs supplied cDNA or gDNA.

The CDR3 is 16 amino acids. V lost 4 bases and J 6 bases, leaving 21 bases between the germline ends. The germline gives CDR1 LNHDA, CDR2 SQIVND (reference sequence). In terms of age and location, participants ranged from roughly 18 to 95 years and lived in roughly 22 US areas. Exposed participants came across a COVID-19 case within 2 weeks before study entry. Measured with immunoSEQ multiplex PCR; TCRdb has only the in-frame clones, and not every one. The sample carries around 270,000 clones, around nine tenths recorded once. The rearrangement joins TRBV19 to TRBJ1-1; no definite D call. What was sequenced was PBMCs or T cells enriched from blood (not recorded which). The TCR sequence derives from a woman aged 40 to 50 who had been exposed to COVID-19. CDR3 protein: CASSTPLFRPEPEAFF. The CDR3 DNA reads as TGTGCCAGTAGTACCCCCTTGTTTCGTCCCGAGCCTGAAGCTTTCTTT. The whole variable domain, filled in from reference TRBV19 and TRBJ1-1, reads DGGITQSPKYLFRKEGQNVTLSCEQNLNHDAMYWYRQDPGQGLRLIYYSQIVNDFQKGDIAEGYSVSREKKESFPLTVTSAQKNPTAFYLCASSTPLFRPEPEAFFGQGTRLTVV.